This T cell receptor (beta chain) was sequenced in a study of blood T cell repertoires in COVID-19. TCRdb keeps only in-frame clones here, not all; method: immunoSEQ multiplex PCR. This sample has nearly 70,000 clones, with around 90% found just once. Germline lookup yields CDR1 SGHNT and CDR2 YYREEE (reference sequence). V was clipped by 2 bases and J by 6 bases, with 12 bases between them. CDR3 length equals 15 residues. The origin of this receptor is a man in his forties or fifties with COVID-19, enrolled during active disease. The genes are TRBV5-4 and TRBJ1-6; D is possibly TRBD1 (6 bases). The sequenced sample consisted of peripheral blood. CDR3 DNA: TGTGCCAGCAGCTTACAACAGGGAAGTAATTCACCCCTCCACTTT. Protein product: CASSLQQGSNSPLHF.